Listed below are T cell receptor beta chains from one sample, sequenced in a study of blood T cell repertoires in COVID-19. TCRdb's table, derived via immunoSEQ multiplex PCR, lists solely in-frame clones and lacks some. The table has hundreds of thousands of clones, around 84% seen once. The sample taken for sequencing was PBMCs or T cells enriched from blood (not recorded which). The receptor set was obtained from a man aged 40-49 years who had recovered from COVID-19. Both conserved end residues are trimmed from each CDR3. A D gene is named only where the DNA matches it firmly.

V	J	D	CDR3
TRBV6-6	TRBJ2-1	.	ASCLDRQDEQF
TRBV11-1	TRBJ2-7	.	ASSVRAGKYEQY
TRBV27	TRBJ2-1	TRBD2	ASSLGTTYYNEQF
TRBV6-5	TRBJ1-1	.	ASSREFGLLNI
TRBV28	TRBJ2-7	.	ASSRELAPYEQY
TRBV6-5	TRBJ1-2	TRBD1	ASSYSGQVNGYT
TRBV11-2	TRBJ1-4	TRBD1	ASSLGTGAPNEKLF
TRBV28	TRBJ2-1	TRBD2	ASSLTFAGGNNEQF
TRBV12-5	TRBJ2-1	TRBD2	ASGGVGGINNEQF
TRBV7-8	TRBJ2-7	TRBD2	ASSLRTSGSNAPEQY
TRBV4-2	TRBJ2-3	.	ASSYTGTPSTDTQY
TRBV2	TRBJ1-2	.	ASSDPGTNYGYT
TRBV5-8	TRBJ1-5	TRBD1	ASSPGQGGNQPQH
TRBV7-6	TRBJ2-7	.	ASSLGQTSSYEQY
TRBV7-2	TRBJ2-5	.	ASSSISGQETQY
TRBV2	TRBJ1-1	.	ASSEGRTEAF
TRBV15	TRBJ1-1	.	ATSRVGKGTEAF
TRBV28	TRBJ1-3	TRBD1	ASSRQGGGNTIY
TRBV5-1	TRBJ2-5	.	ASSVTRGGETQY
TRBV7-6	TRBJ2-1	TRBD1	ASGQPGQSLNEQF
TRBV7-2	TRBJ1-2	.	ASSLAPGNGYT
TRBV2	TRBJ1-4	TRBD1	ASRAQGGANEKLF
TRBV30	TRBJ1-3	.	GQDSGNTIY
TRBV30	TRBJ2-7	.	AWSVGGSYEQY
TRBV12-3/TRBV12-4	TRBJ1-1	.	ASSFSVNTEAF
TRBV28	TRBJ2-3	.	ASLGGVSTDTQY
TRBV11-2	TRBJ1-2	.	ASRAGVGNYGYT
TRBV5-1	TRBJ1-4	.	ASSFTASATNEKLF
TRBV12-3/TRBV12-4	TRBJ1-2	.	ASSLSVEGYT
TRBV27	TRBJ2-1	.	ASSLLGLFPGNNEQF
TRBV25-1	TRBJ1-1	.	ASKRDMNTEAF
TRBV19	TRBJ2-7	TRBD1	ASTGDRVGNEQY
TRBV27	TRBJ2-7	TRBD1	ASSDTHGTGNYEQY
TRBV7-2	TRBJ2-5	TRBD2	ASSPGLAQPETQY
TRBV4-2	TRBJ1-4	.	ASSQERGRGEKLF
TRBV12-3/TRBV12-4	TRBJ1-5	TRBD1	ASSLTGNQPQH
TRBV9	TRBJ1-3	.	ASSPGEGRHSGNTIY
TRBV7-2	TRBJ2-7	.	ASSLGLNSWSYEQY
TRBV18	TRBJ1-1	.	ASSPQELEAF
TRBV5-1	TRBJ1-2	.	ASSLSQGLGGYT
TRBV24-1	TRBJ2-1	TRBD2	ATSDKGSSGSPRYNEQF
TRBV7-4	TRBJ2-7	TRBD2	ASKTGTSGKPYEQY
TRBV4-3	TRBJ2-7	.	ASSQDLITYEQY